This T cell receptor beta chain was retrieved from a study of shared clonotypes between healthy human individuals. Study-level background: CD8 memory received one plate per donor, CD8 naive two, CD4 memory three and CD4 naive three. Notes on the study in general: Clonotype sharing among donors, it was expected, would be affected by sequencing depth. Naive subsets generally exceeded memory subsets in estimated richness.

The CDR3 spans 13 residues. Trimming pared 2 bases from V and 2 bases from J, leaving 7 bases between. CDR1 MDHEN and CDR2 SYDVKM come from the germline V gene. In the original processing: From ImmunoSEQ came sequences covering only the junction and carrying no quality scores, so filtering differed. This table comes from immunoSEQ multiplex PCR, and its TCRdb copy is limited to in-frame clones, with some not included. V and J calls and clone size follow that table, whereas D and trimming were derived from the DNA. The table includes about 1 million clones, about 70% detected once. Of note for this clone: What it binds is unknown. A read error is the likely source, as a far larger clone sits one nucleotide away.

The sequencing input was memory CD4+ T cells sorted from blood. Subset specified: CD45RA-negative fraction. This sequence joins TRBV28 and TRBJ2-7, with a possible D match to TRBD1 (5 bases). The clonotype originates from a man aged 18 to 29 in good health. Here the CDR3 DNA reads TGTGCCAGCAGTTTACAGGGAACCTACGAGCAGTACTTC. Protein product: CASSLQGTYEQYF.